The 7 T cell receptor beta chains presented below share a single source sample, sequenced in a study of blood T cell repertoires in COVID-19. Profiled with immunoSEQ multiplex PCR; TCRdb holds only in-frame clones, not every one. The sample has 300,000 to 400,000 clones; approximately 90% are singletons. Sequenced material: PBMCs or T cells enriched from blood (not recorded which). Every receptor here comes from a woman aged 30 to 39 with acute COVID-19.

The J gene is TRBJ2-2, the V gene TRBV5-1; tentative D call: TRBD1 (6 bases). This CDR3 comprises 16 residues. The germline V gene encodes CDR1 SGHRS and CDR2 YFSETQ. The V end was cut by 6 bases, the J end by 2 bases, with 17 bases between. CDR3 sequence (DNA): TGCGCCAGCACCCCTCGGACAGCTCCTAACACCGGGGAGCTGTTTTTT. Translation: CASTPRTAPNTGELFF.

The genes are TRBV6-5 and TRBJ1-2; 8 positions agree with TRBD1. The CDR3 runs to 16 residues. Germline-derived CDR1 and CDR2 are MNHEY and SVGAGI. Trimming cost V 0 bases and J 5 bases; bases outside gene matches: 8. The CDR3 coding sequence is TGTGCCAGCAGTTACTCTCTAACAGGGGGAGGGTATGGCTACACCTTC. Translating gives CASSYSLTGGGYGYTF.

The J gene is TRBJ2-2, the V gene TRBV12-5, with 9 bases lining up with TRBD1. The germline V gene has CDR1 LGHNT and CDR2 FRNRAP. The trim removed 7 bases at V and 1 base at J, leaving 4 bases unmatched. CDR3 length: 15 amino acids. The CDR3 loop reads CASAPGQGNTGELFF. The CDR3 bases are TGTGCTAGTGCCCCGGGACAGGGGAACACCGGGGAGCTGTTTTTT. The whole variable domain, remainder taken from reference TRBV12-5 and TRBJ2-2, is DARVTQTPRHKVTEMGQEVTMRCQPILGHNTVFWYRQTMMQGLELLAYFRNRAPLDDSGMPKDRFSAEMPDATLATLKIQPSEPRDSAVYFCASAPGQGNTGELFFGEGSRLTVL.

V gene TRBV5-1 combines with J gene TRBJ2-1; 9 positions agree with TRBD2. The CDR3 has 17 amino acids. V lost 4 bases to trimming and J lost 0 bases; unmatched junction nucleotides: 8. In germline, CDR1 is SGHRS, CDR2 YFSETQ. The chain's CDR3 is CASSPRRAGGSYNEQFF. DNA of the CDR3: TGCGCCAGCAGCCCGCGTAGAGCGGGGGGCTCCTACAATGAGCAGTTCTTC.

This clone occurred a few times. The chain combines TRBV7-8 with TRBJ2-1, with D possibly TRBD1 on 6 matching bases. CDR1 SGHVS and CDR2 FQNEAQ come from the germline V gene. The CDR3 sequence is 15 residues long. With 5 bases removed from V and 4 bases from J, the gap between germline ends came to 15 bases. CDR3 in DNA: TGTGCCAGCAGCCGAGACAGGCGATCTTACAATGAGCAGTTCTTC. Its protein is CASSRDRRSYNEQFF.

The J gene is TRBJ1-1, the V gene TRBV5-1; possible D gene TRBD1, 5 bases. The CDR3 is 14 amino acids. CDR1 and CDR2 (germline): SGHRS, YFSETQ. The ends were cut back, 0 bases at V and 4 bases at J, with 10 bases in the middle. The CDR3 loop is CASSLGGLVTEAFF. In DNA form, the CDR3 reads TGCGCCAGCAGCTTGGGGGGACTGGTCACTGAAGCTTTCTTT.

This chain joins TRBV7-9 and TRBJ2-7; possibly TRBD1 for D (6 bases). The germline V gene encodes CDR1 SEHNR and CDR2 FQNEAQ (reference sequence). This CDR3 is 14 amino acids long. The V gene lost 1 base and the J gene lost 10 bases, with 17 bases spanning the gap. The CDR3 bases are TGTGCCAGCAGCTTAGGGCAGGGACAATCCCCTCAGTACTTC. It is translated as CASSLGQGQSPQYF.